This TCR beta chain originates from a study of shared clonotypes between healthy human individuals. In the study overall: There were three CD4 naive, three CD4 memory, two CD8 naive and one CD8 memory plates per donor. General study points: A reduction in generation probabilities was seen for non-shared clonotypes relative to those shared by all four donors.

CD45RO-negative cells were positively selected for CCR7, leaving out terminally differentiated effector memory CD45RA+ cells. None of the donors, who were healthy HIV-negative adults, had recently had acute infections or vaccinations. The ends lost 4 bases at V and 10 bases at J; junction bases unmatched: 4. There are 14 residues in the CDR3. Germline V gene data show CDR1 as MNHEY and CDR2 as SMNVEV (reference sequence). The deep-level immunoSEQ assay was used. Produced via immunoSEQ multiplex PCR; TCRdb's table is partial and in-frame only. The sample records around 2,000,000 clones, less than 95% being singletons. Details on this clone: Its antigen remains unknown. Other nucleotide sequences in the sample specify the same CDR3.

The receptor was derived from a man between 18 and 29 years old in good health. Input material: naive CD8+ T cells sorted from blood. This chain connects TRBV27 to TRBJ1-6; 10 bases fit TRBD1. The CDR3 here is CASSSTGGWSPLHF. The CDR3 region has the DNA TGTGCCAGCAGTTCGACAGGGGGCTGGTCACCCCTCCACTTT.